Listed here are 30 T cell receptor beta chains from one sample, sequenced in a study of blood T cells in healthy people across ages. Together with a sample-barcoded 5' primer, a J-beta primer mix was included in a second PCR lasting about 7 to 12 cycles. MiXCR, run by TCRdb on the 5' RACE reads, gives a single entry per CDR3 protein. This sample has under 1,000,000 distinct CDR3 sequences; 35% to 40% occur once, and the top ten carry 10% to 15%. The sequencing input was blood. The receptors come from a man in his late teens or twenties in good health.

This clonotype came up a few times. The chain has TRBV20-1 and TRBJ2-1; TRBD1 matches 7 bases. V lost 6 bases and J lost 8; bases outside the gene matches: 4. The germline gives CDR1 DFQATT, CDR2 SNEGSKA (reference sequence). CDR3 length equals 11 residues. CDR3 nucleotides: TGCAGTGCCCATCAGGGGGATGAGCAGTTCTTC. This sequence encodes CSAHQGDEQFF.

Ten or more counts support this clonotype. The rearrangement uses TRBV4-3 and TRBJ1-2; tentative D call: TRBD1 (6 bases). The V end was cut by 1 base, the J end by 5 bases, with 11 bases between. Germline-derived CDR1 and CDR2 are LGHNA and YSLEER. This CDR3 spans 14 amino acids. In DNA form, the CDR3 reads TGCGCCAGCAGCCAAGGACAGGAGCTTTATGGCTACACCTTC. Amino acids: CASSQGQELYGYTF.

Comment on this clonotype: The conserved phenylalanine or tryptophan is not found at the CDR3 terminus, so this likely reflects a read error. It is unclear where the CDR3 begins or ends on the DNA, so no DNA is shown, and the CDR3 is as TCRdb lists it. This chain uses TRBV7-2 with TRBJ2-1; the table's D gene call, TRBD1, was not cross checked with the DNA. Germline V gene data show CDR1 as SGHTA and CDR2 as FQGNSA. The CDR3 is 14 residues long, ends included. CDR3 sequence: CASSPRTGKNEQFI.

The V gene is TRBV7-8, the J gene TRBJ1-5; no reliable D call. The germline gives CDR1 SGHVS, CDR2 FQNEAQ. The V end was cut by 6 bases, the J end by 2 bases, with 14 bases between. The CDR3 length is 15 residues. CDR3 nucleotides: TGTGCCAGCAGTTCTCTTCGGCGGGGCAATCAGCCCCAGCATTTT. Translating it yields CASSSLRRGNQPQHF.

The gene calls are TRBV12-3 or TRBV12-4 and TRBJ2-3; no definite D call. Trimming left V 5 bases short and J 1 base short, with 13 bases between. The CDR3 has 15 amino acids. The CDR3 DNA reads TGTGCCAGCAGTCCCTCTTGTGGGGGCACAGATACGCAGTATTTT. Translated: CASSPSCGGTDTQYF.

V is TRBV21-1 and J is TRBJ2-5; the DNA was not used to check the table's D call, TRBD1. TRBV21-1 is a pseudogene. The CDR3 extends over 13 amino acids. The CDR3 nucleotides read TGTGCCAGTCGACAGGGTGGTCAAGAGACCCAGTACTTC. Amino acids: CASRQGGQETQYF.

The gene calls are TRBV12-3 or TRBV12-4 and TRBJ1-1; D is perhaps TRBD1 (5 bases). V lost 2 bases to trimming and J lost 1 base, with 11 bases between them. The CDR3 runs 15 residues. The CDR3 nucleotides read TGTGCCAGCAGTTTAAGTGGCAGGGAGAACACTGAAGCTTTCTTT. It specifies CASSLSGRENTEAFF.

The rearrangement links TRBV5-1 to TRBJ2-7, with D perhaps matching TRBD1 or TRBD2 (5 bases each). Germline V gene lookup returns CDR1 SGHRS and CDR2 YFSETQ. This CDR3 is built from 13 residues. Trimming cost V 0 bases and J 10 bases, with 14 bases left between them. DNA of the CDR3: TGCGCCAGCAGCTTGGGTCAGGGAGAGGCCCAGTACTTC. Translation: CASSLGQGEAQYF.

This clonotype has only a few counts. The rearrangement uses TRBV2 and TRBJ1-6; D gene uncertain. V dropped 6 bases and J dropped 0 bases, with 3 bases sitting between them. This CDR3 comprises 13 residues. The V gene's germline CDR1 is SNHLY and CDR2 FYNNEI. The CDR3 loop reads CASRPSYNSPLHF. For the CDR3, the DNA is TGTGCCAGCAGACCCTCCTATAATTCACCCCTCCACTTT.

V gene TRBV7-2 combines with J gene TRBJ1-2; D is unclear. Trimming removed 5 bases at V and 8 bases at J, with 15 bases between. This CDR3 region has 13 residues. Per the germline V gene, CDR1 is SGHTA and CDR2 is FQGNSA. The CDR3 protein is CASSRNRGEGYTF. In DNA form, the CDR3 reads TGTGCCAGCAGCCGTAATCGTGGGGAGGGCTACACCTTC.

This clonotype has ten or more counts. The junction shows a germline mismatch at one end, possibly a read error. This chain joins TRBV12-3 or TRBV12-4 and TRBJ2-1; TRBD1 matches at 9 bases. This CDR3 is 14 amino acids long. The CDR3 reads CASSRDRAYNEQFF. The CDR3 DNA follows: TGCGCCAGCAGTAGGGACAGGGCCTACAATGAGCAGTTCTTC.

V gene TRBV12-3 or TRBV12-4 combines with J gene TRBJ2-6; D gene unclear. Trimming cost V 3 bases and J 0 bases, with 9 bases left between them. This CDR3 spans 16 amino acids. CDR3 amino acids: CASSLTSSSGANVLTF. The DNA of the CDR3 is TGTGCCAGCAGTTTGACTTCGAGCTCTGGGGCCAACGTCCTGACTTTC.

The table lists this clonotype with a few counts. The chain is built from TRBV12-3 or TRBV12-4 and TRBJ2-5; D could derive from TRBD1 or TRBD2 (5 bases each). Trimming left V 6 bases short and J 1 base short, with 12 bases between. The CDR3 totals 14 residues. The CDR3 region has the DNA TGTGCCAGCAGCCCTTGGGACGGCCAAGAGACCCAGTACTTC. It encodes CASSPWDGQETQYF.

The chain joins TRBV9 to TRBJ1-3; maybe TRBD1 (6 bases). CDR1 is SGDLS, CDR2 YYNGEE, per germline. V was clipped by 4 bases and J by 4 bases, with 12 bases between them. This CDR3 is built from 14 residues. In DNA, the CDR3 is TGTGCCAGCAGCTTCCGGGACACCGGAAACACCATATATTTT. Amino acids: CASSFRDTGNTIYF.

V is TRBV5-6 and J is TRBJ2-1, with TRBD2 as a possible D gene (6 bases). This CDR3 is 16 amino acids long. Germline V lookup: CDR1 SGHDT, CDR2 YYEEEE. Trimming removed 4 bases from V and 0 bases from J, with 14 bases in between. For the CDR3, the DNA is TGTGCCAGCAGCCCCCGGGGGTCCAGCTCCTACAATGAGCAGTTCTTC. Translated: CASSPRGSSSYNEQFF.

The chain joins TRBV12-3 or TRBV12-4 to TRBJ1-6; a possible D gene is TRBD1 (5 bases). V was trimmed by 7 bases and J by 10 bases, leaving 17 bases between them. This CDR3 spans 14 amino acids. CDR3 nucleotide sequence: TGTGCCAGCACCTACGCGGGGGTAACGTCACCCCTCCACTTT. Protein: CASTYAGVTSPLHF.

The chain joins TRBV12-3 or TRBV12-4 to TRBJ2-1; D unclear. V was clipped by 7 bases and J by 0 bases, with 16 bases between them. The CDR3 loop spans 16 amino acids. The CDR3 bases are TGTGCCAGCACCCGACAACGGATGAGCTCCTACAATGAGCAGTTCTTC. As protein: CASTRQRMSSYNEQFF.

This clonotype was seen at least ten times. The chain carries TRBV9 and TRBJ1-4; 10 positions agree with TRBD1. Germline V gene data show CDR1 as SGDLS and CDR2 as YYNGEE. With 3 bases clipped from V and 5 bases from J, the junction kept 1 base outside the gene matches. The CDR3 sequence is 14 residues long. The CDR3 protein is CASSGGQGNEKLFF. The CDR3 nucleotides are TGTGCCAGCAGCGGGGGACAGGGGAATGAAAAACTGTTTTTT. Combining the CDR3 with reference TRBV9 and TRBJ1-4 gives the whole variable domain DSGVTQTPKHLITATGQRVTLRCSPRSGDLSVYWYQQSLDQGLQFLIQYYNGEERAKGNILERFSAQQFPDLHSELNLSSLELGDSALYFCASSGGQGNEKLFFGSGTQLSVL.

Details on this clonotype: Given a much more abundant clone one base away, this may be a read error. The chain carries TRBV5-1 and TRBJ2-1, with D perhaps TRBD2 (7 bases). The V end lost 1 base, the J end lost 4 bases, and 15 bases lay between the germline ends. The CDR3 covers 16 residues. Germline lookup yields CDR1 SGHRS and CDR2 YFSETQ. In DNA form, the CDR3 reads TGCGCCAGCAGCTTGAATGGGGGGGCTACATACAATGAGCAGTTCTTC. It translates to CASSLNGGATYNEQFF. Based on the CDR3 plus reference TRBV5-1 and TRBJ2-1, the full variable domain is KAGVTQTPRYLIKTRGQQVTLSCSPISGHRSVSWYQQTPGQGLQFLFEYFSETQRNKGNFPGRFSGRQFSNSRSEMNVSTLELGDSALYLCASSLNGGATYNEQFFGPGTRLTVL.

J is TRBJ2-2 and V is TRBV5-1; no clear D gene. The CDR3 extends over 13 amino acids. Between the trimmed V and J ends, which lost 1 base and 5 bases, there was a span of 6 bases. Germline loops: CDR1 SGHRS, CDR2 YFSETQ. This CDR3 is CASSLTETGELFF. The CDR3 DNA reads as TGCGCCAGCAGCTTGACAGAAACCGGGGAGCTGTTTTTT.

This clonotype was found a few times. This sequence joins TRBV20-1 and TRBJ2-3; 10 bases line up with TRBD1. The CDR3 sequence is 14 residues long. Germline CDR1 reads DFQATT; CDR2 reads SNEGSKA (reference sequence). The junction had 7 bases not matched to a gene; V was cut back by 6 bases and J by 4 bases. The CDR3 DNA reads as TGCAGTGCAAAGGGACAGGGGAGGGCAGATACGCAGTATTTT. Its protein product is CSAKGQGRADTQYF.

The V call is TRBV28, the J call TRBJ2-5, with 13 bases lining up with TRBD2. Germline CDR1 MDHEN, CDR2 SYDVKM. Germline trimming cut 6 bases from V and 11 bases from J; bases unmatched to any gene: 18. The CDR3 totals 17 residues. DNA of the CDR3: TGTGCCAGCAGCCCGGCTGACGGGACTAGCGGGGTAAATGAGCAGTACTTC. Amino acids: CASSPADGTSGVNEQYF.

This clonotype was found many times. The V call is TRBV10-3, the J call TRBJ2-1; 7 nucleotides agree with TRBD1. CDR1 and CDR2 (germline): ENHRY, SYGVKD. The V and J ends lost 4 bases and 6 bases, in that order; junction bases with no gene match: 6. The CDR3 has 14 residues. The CDR3 here is CAISADREVNEQFF. Here the CDR3 DNA reads TGTGCCATCAGTGCCGACAGGGAAGTCAATGAGCAGTTCTTC.

In this sample, this clonotype turned up a few times. This rearrangement joins TRBV20-1 to TRBJ2-5; 12 nucleotides align to TRBD2. Trimming took 3 bases from V and 11 from J; bases not matched to a gene: 13. Looked up from germline, CDR1 is DFQATT and CDR2 is SNEGSKA (reference sequence). The CDR3 totals 15 residues. This chain's CDR3 is CSASTSSGGADEQYF. The CDR3 DNA follows: TGCAGTGCTAGTACGTCTAGCGGGGGGGCCGATGAGCAGTACTTC.

Points on this clonotype: A much larger clone differs from this one at a single base, so this may be a read error. This chain joins TRBV12-3 or TRBV12-4 and TRBJ1-2; the D is unclear. The CDR3 length is 13 residues. For the CDR3, the DNA is TGTGCCAGCAGTCCTAGGTTAGGTAGTGGCTGCACCTTC. Protein sequence: CASSPRLGSGCTF.

The J gene is TRBJ1-4, the V gene TRBV9; a weak D match, TRBD1 (6 bases). Germline CDR1 is SGDLS and CDR2 is YYNGEE. The CDR3 contains 20 residues. V lost 0 bases to trimming and J lost 0 bases, with 21 bases between them. CDR3 amino acids: CASSVEGTKRSTATNEKLFF. The CDR3 coding sequence is TGTGCCAGCAGCGTAGAAGGGACAAAGAGGTCGACCGCAACTAATGAAAAACTGTTTTTT.

In its sample, this clonotype was seen a few times. The chain links TRBV6-2 or TRBV6-3 to TRBJ2-3; possibly TRBD1 or TRBD2 for D (5 bases each). This CDR3 region has 16 residues. V gave up 0 bases and J gave up 1 base, with 11 bases separating them. Germline CDR1 is MNHEY and CDR2 is SVGEGT. The CDR3 loop is CASSYSRGVGTDTQYF. In nucleotides, the CDR3 is TGTGCCAGCAGTTACTCGAGGGGAGTTGGCACAGATACGCAGTATTTT.

This clonotype came up a few times. The chain uses TRBV10-3 and TRBJ2-5, with TRBD2 identical over 8 bases. The V and J ends lost 2 bases and 4 bases, in that order; junction bases with no gene match: 6. This CDR3 contains 15 residues. The germline CDR1 and CDR2 sequences are ENHRY and SYGVKD. The CDR3 loop is CAISERRGAGETQYF. In DNA form, the CDR3 reads TGTGCCATCAGTGAGAGGCGGGGGGCGGGAGAGACCCAGTACTTC.

The chain is built from TRBV28 and TRBJ2-7; the match to TRBD2 covers 8 bases. Germline lookup yields CDR1 MDHEN and CDR2 SYDVKM. The CDR3 is 16 residues long. With V trimmed by 1 base and J by 0 bases, 5 bases remained unmatched. Written as DNA, the CDR3 is TGTGCCAGCAGTTTATACGCGGGAGGCAGCTCCTACGAGCAGTACTTC. Protein: CASSLYAGGSSYEQYF.

This clonotype was found a few times. The rearrangement links TRBV7-2 to TRBJ2-5, with D perhaps assigned TRBD1 or TRBD2 (6 bases each). From germline, CDR1 is SGHTA and CDR2 FQGNSA. The CDR3 sequence is 15 residues long. V was pared by 1 base and J by 0 bases, with 9 bases between. CDR3 region: CASSLEGGNQETQYF. DNA of the CDR3: TGTGCCAGCAGCTTAGAGGGGGGAAACCAAGAGACCCAGTACTTC.